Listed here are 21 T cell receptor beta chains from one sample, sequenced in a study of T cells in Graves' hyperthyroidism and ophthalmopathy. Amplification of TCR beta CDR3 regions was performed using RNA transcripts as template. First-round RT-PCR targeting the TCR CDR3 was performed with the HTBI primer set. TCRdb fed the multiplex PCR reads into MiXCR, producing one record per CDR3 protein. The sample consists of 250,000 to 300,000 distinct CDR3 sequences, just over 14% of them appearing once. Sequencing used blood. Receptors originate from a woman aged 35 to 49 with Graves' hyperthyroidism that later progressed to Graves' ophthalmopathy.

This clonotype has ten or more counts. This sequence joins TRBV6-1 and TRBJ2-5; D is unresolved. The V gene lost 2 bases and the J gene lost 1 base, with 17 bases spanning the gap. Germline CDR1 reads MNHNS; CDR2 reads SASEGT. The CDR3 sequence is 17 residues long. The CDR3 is CASSERLSLAFQETQYF. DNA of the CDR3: TGTGCCAGCAGTGAACGCTTATCGTTGGCATTCCAAGAGACCCAGTACTTC.

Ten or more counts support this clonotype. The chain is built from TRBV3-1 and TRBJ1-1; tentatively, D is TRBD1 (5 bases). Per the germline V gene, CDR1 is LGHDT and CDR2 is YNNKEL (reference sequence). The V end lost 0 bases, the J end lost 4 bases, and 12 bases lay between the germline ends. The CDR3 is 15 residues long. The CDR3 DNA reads TGTGCCAGCAGCCAAGATCTTGGGCAGGGCACTGAAGCTTTCTTT. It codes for CASSQDLGQGTEAFF.

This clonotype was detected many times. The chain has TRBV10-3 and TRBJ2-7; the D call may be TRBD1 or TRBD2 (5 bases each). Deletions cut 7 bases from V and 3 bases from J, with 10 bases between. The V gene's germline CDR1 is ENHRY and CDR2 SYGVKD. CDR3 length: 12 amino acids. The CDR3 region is CAIKGTDYEQYF. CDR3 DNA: TGTGCCATCAAAGGGACGGACTACGAGCAGTACTTC.

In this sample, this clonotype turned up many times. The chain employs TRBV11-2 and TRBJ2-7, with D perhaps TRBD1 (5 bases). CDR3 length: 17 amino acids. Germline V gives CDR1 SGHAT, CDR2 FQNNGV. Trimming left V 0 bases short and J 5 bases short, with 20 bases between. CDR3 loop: CASSLDPRVVRQNEQYF. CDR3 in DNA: TGTGCCAGCAGCTTAGATCCTAGGGTGGTCCGACAGAACGAGCAGTACTTC.

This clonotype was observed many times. CDR3 nucleotides: TGTGCCAGCAGCTTAGTTTTCTACGAGCAGTACTTC. It specifies CASSLVFYEQYF. V and J are TRBV11-2 and TRBJ2-7; D gene ambiguous. Trimming cost V 1 base and J 3 bases, with 4 bases left between them. Germline V CDR1 and CDR2: SGHAT, FQNNGV. The CDR3 loop spans 12 amino acids.

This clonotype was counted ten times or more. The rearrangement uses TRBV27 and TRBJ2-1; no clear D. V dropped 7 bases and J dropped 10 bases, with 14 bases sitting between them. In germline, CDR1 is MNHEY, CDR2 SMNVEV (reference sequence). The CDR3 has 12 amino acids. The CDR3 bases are TGTGCCAGCACTTCTTCGGTCTGGGAGCAGTTCTTC. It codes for CASTSSVWEQFF.

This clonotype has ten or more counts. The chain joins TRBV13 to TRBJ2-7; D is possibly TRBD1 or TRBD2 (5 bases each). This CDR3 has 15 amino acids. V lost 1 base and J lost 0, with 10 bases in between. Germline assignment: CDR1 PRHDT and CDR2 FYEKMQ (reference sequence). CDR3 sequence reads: CASSLVEGSSYEQYF. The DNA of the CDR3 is TGTGCCAGCAGCTTAGTCGAGGGGAGCTCCTACGAGCAGTACTTC. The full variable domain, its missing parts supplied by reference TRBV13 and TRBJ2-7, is AAGVIQSPRHLIKEKRETATLKCYPIPRHDTVYWYQQGPGQDPQFLISFYEKMQSDKGSIPDRFSAQQFSDYHSELNMSSLELGDSALYFCASSLVEGSSYEQYFGPGTRLTVT.

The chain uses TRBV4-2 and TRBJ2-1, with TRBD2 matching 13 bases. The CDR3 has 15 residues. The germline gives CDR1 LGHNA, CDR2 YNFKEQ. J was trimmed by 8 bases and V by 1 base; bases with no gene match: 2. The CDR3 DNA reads TGTGCCAGCAGCCAAGCACTAGCGGGAGGGTATGAGCAGTTCTTC. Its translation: CASSQALAGGYEQFF.

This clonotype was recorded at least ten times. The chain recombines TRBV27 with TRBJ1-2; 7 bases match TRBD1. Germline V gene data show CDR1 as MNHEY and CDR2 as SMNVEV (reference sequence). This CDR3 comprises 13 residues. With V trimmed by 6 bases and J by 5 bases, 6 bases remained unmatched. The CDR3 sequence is CASRGTALYGYTF. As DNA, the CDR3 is TGTGCCAGCAGGGGGACAGCACTTTATGGCTACACCTTC.

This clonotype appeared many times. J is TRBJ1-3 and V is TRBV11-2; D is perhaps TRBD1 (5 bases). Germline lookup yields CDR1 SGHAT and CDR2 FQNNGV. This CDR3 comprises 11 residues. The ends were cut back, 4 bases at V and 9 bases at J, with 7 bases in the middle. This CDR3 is CASSSGPTIYF. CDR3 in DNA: TGTGCCAGCAGCTCGGGACCCACCATATATTTT.

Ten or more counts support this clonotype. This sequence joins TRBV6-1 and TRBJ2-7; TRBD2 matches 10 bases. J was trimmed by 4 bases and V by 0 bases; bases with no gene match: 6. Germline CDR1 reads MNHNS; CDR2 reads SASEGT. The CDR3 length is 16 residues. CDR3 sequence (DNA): TGTGCCAGCAGTGAAGCCGCTAGCGGGGGCCCGTACGAGCAGTACTTC. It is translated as CASSEAASGGPYEQYF.

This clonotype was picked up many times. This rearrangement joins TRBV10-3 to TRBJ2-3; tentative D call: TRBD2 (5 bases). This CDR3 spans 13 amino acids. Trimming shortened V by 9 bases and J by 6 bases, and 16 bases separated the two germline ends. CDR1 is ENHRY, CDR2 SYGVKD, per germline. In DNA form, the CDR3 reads TGTGCCATGGCCCCTCGGACTGCGGATACGCAGTATTTT. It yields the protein CAMAPRTADTQYF.

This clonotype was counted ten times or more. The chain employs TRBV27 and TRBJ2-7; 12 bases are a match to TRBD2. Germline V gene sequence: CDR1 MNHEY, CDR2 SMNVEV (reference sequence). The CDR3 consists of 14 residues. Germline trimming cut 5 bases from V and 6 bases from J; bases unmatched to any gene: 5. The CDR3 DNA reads TGTGCCAGCAGTCCTTGGACTAGCGGGACCGAGCAGTACTTC. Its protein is CASSPWTSGTEQYF.

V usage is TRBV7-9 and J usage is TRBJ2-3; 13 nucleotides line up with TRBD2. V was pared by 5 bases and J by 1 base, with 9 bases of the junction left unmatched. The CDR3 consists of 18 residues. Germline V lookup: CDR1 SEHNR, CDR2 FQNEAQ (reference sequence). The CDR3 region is CASSTTSGRLRGTDTQYF. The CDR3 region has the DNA TGTGCCAGCAGCACGACTAGCGGGAGGCTTCGAGGCACAGATACGCAGTATTTT.

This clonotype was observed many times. In DNA, the CDR3 is TGCAGCGCTGGACTAGGGTCCTCCTACAATGAGCAGTTCTTC. It specifies CSAGLGSSYNEQFF. This rearrangement joins TRBV20-1 to TRBJ2-1; 7 bases align to TRBD2. Germline CDR1 DFQATT, CDR2 SNEGSKA (reference sequence). This CDR3 region has 14 residues.

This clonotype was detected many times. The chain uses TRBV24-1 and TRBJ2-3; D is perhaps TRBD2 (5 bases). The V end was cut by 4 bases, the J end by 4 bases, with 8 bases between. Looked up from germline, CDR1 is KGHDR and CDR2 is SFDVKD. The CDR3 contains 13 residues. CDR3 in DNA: TGTGCCACCAGTGAATTCGGGGCAGATACGCAGTATTTT. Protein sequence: CATSEFGADTQYF.

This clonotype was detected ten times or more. CDR3 sequence: CASSFPGLAGDLEQFF. CDR3 bases: TGTGCCAGCAGTTTCCCCGGACTAGCGGGAGATCTGGAGCAGTTCTTC. The J gene is TRBJ2-1, the V gene TRBV28; 13 bases map to TRBD2. The CDR3 totals 16 residues. Germline CDR1 MDHEN, CDR2 SYDVKM. V lost 3 bases and J lost 10; bases outside the gene matches: 9.

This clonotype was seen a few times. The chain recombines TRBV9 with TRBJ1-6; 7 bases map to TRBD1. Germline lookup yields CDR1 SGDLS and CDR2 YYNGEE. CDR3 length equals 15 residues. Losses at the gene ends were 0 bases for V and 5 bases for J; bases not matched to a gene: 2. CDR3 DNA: TGTGCCAGCAGCGTAGTAGGGGGCGATAATTCACCCCTCCACTTT. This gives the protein CASSVVGGDNSPLHF.

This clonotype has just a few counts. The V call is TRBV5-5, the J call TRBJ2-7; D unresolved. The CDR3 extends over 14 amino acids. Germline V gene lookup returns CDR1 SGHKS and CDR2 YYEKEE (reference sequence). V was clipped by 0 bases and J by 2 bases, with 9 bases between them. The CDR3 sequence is CASSLEPAAYEQYF. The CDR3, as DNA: TGTGCCAGCAGCTTGGAACCTGCCGCCTACGAGCAGTACTTC.

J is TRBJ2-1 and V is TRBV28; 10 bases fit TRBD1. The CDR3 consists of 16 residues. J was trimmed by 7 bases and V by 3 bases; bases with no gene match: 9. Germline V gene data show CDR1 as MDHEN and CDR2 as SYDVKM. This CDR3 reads CASSFDRGRVFNEQFF. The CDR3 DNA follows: TGTGCCAGCAGTTTTGACAGGGGGCGGGTTTTTAATGAGCAGTTCTTC.

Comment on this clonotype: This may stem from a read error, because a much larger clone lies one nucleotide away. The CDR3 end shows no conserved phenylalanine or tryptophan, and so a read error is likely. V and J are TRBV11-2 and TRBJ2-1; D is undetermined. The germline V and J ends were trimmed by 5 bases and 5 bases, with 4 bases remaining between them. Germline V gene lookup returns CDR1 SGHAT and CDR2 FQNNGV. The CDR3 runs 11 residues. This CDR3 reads CASSEDNEQFS. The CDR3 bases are TGTGCCAGCAGCGAGGACAATGAGCAGTTCTCC.